This entry lists 5 T cell receptor beta chains sequenced from one sample in a study of type 1 regulatory T cells. TCRdb re-analysed the reads in MiXCR, keeping a single row per CDR3 protein. Of roughly 68,000 distinct CDR3 sequences listed, 63% were seen once; the top ten hold 7% to 8.5%. No antigen has been assigned to these receptors. Sequenced input: cultured T cells, either the whole culture or a sorted T cell fraction (not recorded which). Subset described: Tr1-enriched cell product generated in vitro against host alloantigens. The receptor set was obtained from a human donor in good health.

The chain employs TRBV7-2 and TRBJ1-1, with TRBD1 matching 9 bases. Germline trimming cut 5 bases from V and 7 bases from J; bases unmatched to any gene: 11. The CDR3 totals 15 residues. The germline V gene encodes CDR1 SGHTA and CDR2 FQGNSA. CDR3 sequence: CASSTLGQGVGEAFF. The CDR3 DNA sequence: TGTGCCAGCAGCACCCTGGGACAGGGAGTGGGTGAAGCTTTCTTT.

This chain connects TRBV28 to TRBJ1-5, with D possibly TRBD1 on 6 matching bases. Germline values: CDR1 MDHEN, CDR2 SYDVKM. The germline V and J ends were trimmed by 9 bases and 3 bases, with 12 bases remaining between them. The CDR3 spans 13 residues. In DNA, the CDR3 is TGTGCCAGTTACCGGGACAACAATCAGCCCCAGCATTTT. It is translated as CASYRDNNQPQHF.

The chain is built from TRBV12-3 or TRBV12-4 and TRBJ2-1; 7 nucleotides match TRBD2. V was pared by 3 bases and J by 8 bases, with 13 bases of the junction left unmatched. The CDR3 covers 16 residues. CDR3 DNA: TGTGCCAGCAGTTTTTTGGAAGGCGGGAGTATGGATGAGCAGTTCTTC. It codes for CASSFLEGGSMDEQFF.

V gene TRBV5-5 combines with J gene TRBJ2-2; D could derive from TRBD1 or TRBD2 (5 bases each). This CDR3 has 17 residues. Deletions cut 3 bases from V and 5 bases from J, with 20 bases between. Germline CDR1 is SGHKS and CDR2 is YYEKEE (reference sequence). CDR3 residues: CASSSLIGASGTGELFF. The CDR3, as DNA: TGTGCCAGCAGCTCACTTATTGGGGCGTCGGGGACCGGGGAGCTGTTTTTT.

The chain carries TRBV19 and TRBJ2-7; D perhaps matches TRBD1 (6 bases). The V end was cut by 6 bases, the J end by 6 bases, with 12 bases between. This CDR3 region has 12 residues. CDR1 is LNHDA and CDR2 is SQIVND in the germline V gene (reference sequence). CDR3 sequence reads: CASRKTGFEQYF. In DNA, the CDR3 is TGTGCCAGTAGAAAAACAGGGTTCGAGCAGTACTTC.